These T cell receptor beta chains were read from a single sample in a study of graft-versus-host responses after intestinal transplantation. Sequenced by immunoSEQ multiplex PCR; TCRdb stores in-frame clones only, minus some. The repertoire holds more than 90,000 clones, with just under 95% as singletons. Their antigens remain unidentified. The sequencing used unstimulated CD8+ T cells sorted from spleen or lymph node cells, collected before transplant. These receptors all stem from a human donor who was the organ donor for an intestinal transplant. Each CDR3 is given with its conserved first and last residue. A D gene is named only where the DNA matches it firmly. Only some rows state a clone size, as once, few, many or a class for expanded clones.

-	TRBD1	TRBV27	TRBJ1-1	TGTGCCAGCAAGTTTAGGGCAGGGGGCCAAACTGAAGCTTTCTTT	CASKFRAGGQTEAFF
-	-	TRBV5-1	TRBJ2-1	TGCGCCAGCAGCTTGGTCGCTAGCGAGGGGTACAATGAGCAGTTCTTC	CASSLVASEGYNEQFF
-	-	TRBV25-1	TRBJ2-7	TGTGCCAGCAGTTCCTACGAGCAGTACTTC	CASSSYEQYF
once	TRBD2	TRBV18	TRBJ2-7	TGTGCCAGCTCACGGGGGGAGGGGTTCGACGAGCAGTACTTC	CASSRGEGFDEQYF
-	-	TRBV21-1	TRBJ2-2	TGTGCCAGCAGCACACGGCAGGGGGAATGCACCGGGGAGCTGTTTTTT	CASSTRQGECTGELFF
-	-	TRBV9	TRBJ2-3	TGTGCCAGCAGCCCAGACAGCGACAGCACAGATACGCAGTATTTT	CASSPDSDSTDTQYF
-	TRBD2	TRBV9	TRBJ2-1	TGTGCCAGCAGCGGGACTAGCGGTGAGCAGTTCTTC	CASSGTSGEQFF
-	-	TRBV7-9	TRBJ2-7	TGTGCCAGCAGCTTCCCTGACAAAGGGACCTACGAGCAGTACTTC	CASSFPDKGTYEQYF
-	-	TRBV2	TRBJ1-5	TGTGCCAGCAGTGAAGCGGAGACCAATCAGCCCCAGCATTTT	CASSEAETNQPQHF
-	-	TRBV9	TRBJ2-6	TGTGCCAGCAGCGTAGCTCTTCACCGGTCTGGGGCCAACGTCCTGACTTTC	CASSVALHRSGANVLTF
-	-	TRBV28	TRBJ1-2	TGTGCCAGCAGTAAGACAAGGAGTCATGGCTACACCTTC	CASSKTRSHGYTF
-	-	TRBV9	TRBJ1-2	TGTGCCAGCAGCCCTAGTAACTCCCAACCCCTCTATGGCTACACCTTC	CASSPSNSQPLYGYTF
-	-	TRBV19	TRBJ1-4	TGTGCCAGTAGTATCCAGGCAGTTGCAACTAATGAAAAACTGTTTTTT	CASSIQAVATNEKLFF